A single sample is the source of the 17 T cell receptor beta chains below, sequenced in a study of shared clonotypes between healthy human individuals. The protocol was immunoSEQ multiplex PCR, while the TCRdb copy is restricted to in-frame clones and leaves out a portion. The sample shows about 1.1 million clones, 75% to 85% of them seen only once. The sample taken for sequencing was memory CD4+ T cells from PBMCs. The sample's subset: CD45RA-negative fraction. Receptors were obtained from a man in his late teens or twenties in good health. Some clones in this sample may be carry-over from other donors' samples.

This chain uses TRBV30 with TRBJ1-2, with TRBD1 as a possible D gene (5 bases). The germline V and J ends were trimmed by 3 bases and 8 bases, with 16 bases remaining between them. Germline CDR1 reads GTSNPN; CDR2 reads SVGIG (reference sequence). This CDR3 spans 13 amino acids. CDR3 protein: CAWSVARGAGYTF. CDR3 DNA sequence: TGTGCCTGGAGCGTAGCCCGAGGGGCCGGCTACACCTTC.

The chain combines TRBV28 with TRBJ2-3; 8 positions agree with TRBD1. The germline V gene has CDR1 MDHEN and CDR2 SYDVKM. CDR3 size: 16 residues. After removal of 2 bases from V and 2 bases from J, the junction contained 6 bases not matched to a gene. This CDR3 is CASSLPGQGSTDTQYF. The CDR3 coding sequence is TGTGCCAGCAGTTTACCAGGACAGGGCTCCACAGATACGCAGTATTTT.

The chain joins TRBV7-3 to TRBJ2-1; D may be TRBD1 (6 bases). This CDR3 has 14 residues. The germline V gene has CDR1 SGHTA and CDR2 FQGTGA. The germline V and J ends were trimmed by 2 bases and 9 bases, with 14 bases remaining between them. CDR3 loop: CASSLQPQGTEQFF. The CDR3 DNA reads as TGTGCCAGCAGCTTACAACCCCAGGGGACTGAGCAGTTCTTC.

The V and J genes are TRBV7-3 and TRBJ2-1; a possible D gene is TRBD2 (6 bases). Trimming removed 5 bases from V and 4 bases from J, with 15 bases in between. Germline CDR1 reads SGHTA; CDR2 reads FQGTGA. The CDR3 consists of 15 residues. This CDR3 is CASSLKREAYNEQFF. The CDR3 region has the DNA TGTGCCAGCAGCCTTAAAAGGGAGGCTTACAATGAGCAGTTCTTC.

The rearrangement uses TRBV9 and TRBJ1-2; a weak D match, TRBD1 (6 bases). Germline CDR1 reads SGDLS; CDR2 reads YYNGEE. This CDR3 is built from 15 residues. Trimming stripped 4 bases from V and 8 bases from J, with 21 bases between. In DNA, the CDR3 is TGTGCCAGCAGCCCGGAGGGGGGCAGGGGACTAGGCTACACCTTC. Encoded protein: CASSPEGGRGLGYTF.

The chain combines TRBV30 with TRBJ2-1; no clear D gene. CDR1 is GTSNPN and CDR2 is SVGIG in the germline V gene (reference sequence). The V end lost 0 bases, the J end lost 4 bases, and 13 bases lay between the germline ends. The CDR3 covers 15 residues. Here the CDR3 reads CAWSVVPQEYNEQFF. The CDR3 bases are TGTGCCTGGAGTGTGGTCCCTCAAGAATACAATGAGCAGTTCTTC.

This clone was detected a few times. The chain couples TRBV6-6 to TRBJ1-2; possibly TRBD1 for D (5 bases). The CDR3 spans 14 residues. Germline loops: CDR1 MNHNY, CDR2 SVGAGI (reference sequence). Trimming stripped 6 bases from V and 5 bases from J, with 16 bases between. The CDR3 sequence: CASRAPDRGYGYTF. Here the CDR3 DNA reads TGTGCCAGCAGAGCCCCGGACCGGGGGTATGGCTACACCTTC.

The V gene is TRBV5-1, the J gene TRBJ2-1, with 11 bases matching TRBD2. Germline V gene sequence: CDR1 SGHRS, CDR2 YFSETQ. V shed 4 bases, J shed 6 bases, and the junction held 9 bases outside the gene matches. The CDR3 covers 16 residues. The CDR3 bases are TGCGCCAGCAGCAGCACACCGGGACTAGCGGCCAATGAGCAGTTCTTC. Its translation: CASSSTPGLAANEQFF.

The chain joins TRBV7-8 to TRBJ2-7; TRBD1 matches 7 bases. Germline CDR1 is SGHVS and CDR2 is FQNEAQ. The CDR3 covers 15 residues. The J segment lost 1 base and the V segment lost 2 bases, leaving 5 bases of the junction unmatched. The DNA for the CDR3 is TGTGCCAGCAGCTTACTAGGGACAGTTTCCTACGAGCAGTACTTC. Residues: CASSLLGTVSYEQYF.

This clone was picked up one time. V is TRBV27 and J is TRBJ1-2; D may be TRBD1 (5 bases). CDR1 is MNHEY and CDR2 is SMNVEV in the germline V gene (reference sequence). The CDR3 totals 14 residues. V lost 2 bases, J lost 6 bases, and 13 bases lay in between. The chain's CDR3 is CASSLRGAENGYTF. Written as DNA, the CDR3 is TGTGCCAGCAGTTTAAGGGGCGCGGAAAATGGCTACACCTTC.

The chain uses TRBV6-1 and TRBJ1-3; 7 bases align to TRBD1. CDR3 length equals 15 residues. V dropped 8 bases and J dropped 0; count of bases not matched to a gene: 7. Germline CDR1 and CDR2: MNHNS and SASEGT. The DNA of the CDR3 is TGTGCCAGCCAGCGAACAGGGGACTCTGGAAACACCATATATTTT. Amino acid sequence: CASQRTGDSGNTIYF.

The chain links TRBV7-9 to TRBJ1-3; D unresolved. The V end was cut by 3 bases, the J end by 2 bases, with 20 bases between. This CDR3 is 18 amino acids long. CDR1 is SEHNR and CDR2 is FQNEAQ in the germline V gene (reference sequence). The CDR3 loop reads CASSLGRRQTVTGNTIYF. The DNA for the CDR3 is TGTGCCAGCAGCTTGGGGAGAAGGCAAACCGTGACTGGAAACACCATATATTTT.

Of note for this clone: The sample carries other DNA sequences with the same CDR3. The V and J genes are TRBV5-1 and TRBJ2-1; 15 nucleotides align to TRBD2. V lost 3 bases and J lost 9; bases outside the gene matches: 4. Germline CDR1 reads SGHRS; CDR2 reads YFSETQ. The CDR3 length is 15 residues. In nucleotides, the CDR3 is TGCGCCAGCAGCTCGGGACTAGCGGGAGGAGGTGAGCAGTTCTTC. This sequence encodes CASSSGLAGGGEQFF.

The genes are TRBV15 and TRBJ1-2; possibly TRBD1 for D (5 bases). The CDR3 covers 12 residues. Trimming stripped 3 bases from V and 7 bases from J, with 9 bases between. In germline, CDR1 is LNHNV, CDR2 YYDKDF (reference sequence). CDR3 residues: CATSSQGSGYTF. As DNA, the CDR3 is TGTGCCACCAGCAGTCAGGGTTCTGGCTACACCTTC.

As to this clone: The same CDR3 is also encoded by other DNA sequences in this sample. The rearrangement joins TRBV5-1 to TRBJ2-2; D is undetermined. CDR3 length equals 15 residues. Germline V gives CDR1 SGHRS, CDR2 YFSETQ. Trimming took off 0 bases at V and 0 bases at J, with 6 bases between the two ends. CDR3 protein: CASSLAQTNTGELFF. The CDR3 bases are TGCGCCAGCAGCTTGGCGCAGACGAACACCGGGGAGCTGTTTTTT.

With regard to this clone: Other DNA sequences from this sample encode an identical CDR3 as well. This chain connects TRBV5-1 to TRBJ2-2; 11 nucleotides agree with TRBD2. Germline V lookup: CDR1 SGHRS, CDR2 YFSETQ. Unmatched junction bases numbered 3, after V lost 4 bases and J lost 4 bases. The CDR3 is 15 residues long. CDR3 in amino acids: CASSLGTSGTGELFF. DNA for the CDR3: TGCGCCAGCAGCCTGGGGACTAGCGGCACCGGGGAGCTGTTTTTT.

This clone was detected once. The rearrangement links TRBV25-1 to TRBJ2-1; D gene uncertain. Trimming took 8 bases from V and 0 from J, leaving 11 bases between them. The CDR3 has 14 amino acids. Per the germline V gene, CDR1 is MGHDK and CDR2 is SYGVNS. For the CDR3, the DNA is TGTGCCAGCGCCGGGCGGAGCTCCTACAATGAGCAGTTCTTC. This translates into CASAGRSSYNEQFF.